The 23 T cell receptor beta chains below were found in one sample sequenced in a study of T cell repertoires in cytomegalovirus infection. A single record per CDR3 protein comes from TCRdb applying MiXCR to the reads. This table has fewer than 300,000 distinct CDR3 sequences, roughly 25% appearing once. The sequenced material came from PBMCs. These receptor sequences come from a human donor in good health (CMV status not recorded). Some clones in this sample may be carry-over from other donors' samples.

This clonotype occurred many times. This chain joins TRBV7-6 and TRBJ1-3; possible D gene TRBD1, 6 bases. Germline V CDR1 and CDR2: SGHVS, FNYEAQ. Deletions cut 6 bases from V and 3 bases from J, with 24 bases between. CDR3 length: 18 residues. The CDR3 is CASSFGQKFGPVGNTIYF. CDR3 DNA sequence: TGTGCCAGCAGTTTTGGACAGAAGTTTGGGCCTGTTGGAAACACCATATATTTT.

J is TRBJ1-1 and V is TRBV29-1; D remains ambiguous. The CDR3 sequence is 10 residues long. The germline gives CDR1 SQVTM, CDR2 ANQGSEA. V dropped 7 bases and J dropped 7 bases, with 10 bases sitting between them. CDR3 DNA: TGCAGCGCTGCGGATCTTGAAGCTTTCTTT. It codes for CSAADLEAFF.

In this sample, this clonotype turned up a few times. The chain couples TRBV28 to TRBJ1-3; TRBD1 aligns across 7 bases. Germline loops: CDR1 MDHEN, CDR2 SYDVKM. The CDR3 length is 15 residues. V dropped 5 bases and J dropped 5; count of bases not matched to a gene: 9. The CDR3 here is CASSVVWDSRNTIYF. The CDR3 coding sequence is TGTGCCAGCAGTGTCGTATGGGACAGTAGAAACACCATATATTTT.

The chain employs TRBV29-1 and TRBJ2-1; D possibly corresponds to TRBD2 (5 bases). CDR1 SQVTM and CDR2 ANQGSEA come from the germline V gene. CDR3 length: 10 amino acids. The CDR3, as DNA: TGCAGTGGAGGCGTCAATGAGCAGTTCTTC. Residues: CSGGVNEQFF.

This sequence joins TRBV6-5 and TRBJ1-4, with D maybe TRBD1 (6 bases). Germline values: CDR1 MNHEY, CDR2 SVGAGI. Trimming cost V 5 bases and J 8 bases, with 15 bases left between them. This CDR3 is 14 amino acids long. The CDR3: CASSPSGAREKLFF. The CDR3 nucleotides read TGTGCCAGCAGTCCCTCGGGGGCACGGGAAAAACTGTTTTTT.

This clonotype has ten or more counts. The rearrangement links TRBV11-2 to TRBJ2-5, with 7 bases identical to TRBD2. The V gene end was trimmed by 1 base and the J gene end by 9 bases; junction bases not matched to a gene: 5. Germline V gene sequence: CDR1 SGHAT, CDR2 FQNNGV. The length of the CDR3 is 13 residues. The DNA for the CDR3 is TGTGCCAGCAGCTTAGTACAGGCGGGGGCCCAGTACTTC. Amino acids: CASSLVQAGAQYF.

This clonotype was recorded a few times. The rearrangement links TRBV6-2 or TRBV6-3 to TRBJ2-2, with D possibly being TRBD1 (7 bases). The V end was cut by 9 bases, the J end by 9 bases, with 29 bases between. This CDR3 contains 17 residues. CDR1 and CDR2 from the germline V gene are MNHEY and SVGEGT. The CDR3 DNA sequence: TGTGCCAGTCAAAAACACCCCGTGACAGGGAGGTCGAGGGAGCTGTTTTTT. As protein: CASQKHPVTGRSRELFF.

The chain joins TRBV3-1 to TRBJ1-1; TRBD1 matches 11 bases. The germline V gene encodes CDR1 LGHDT and CDR2 YNNKEL (reference sequence). The CDR3 extends over 14 amino acids. V lost 7 bases, J lost 4 bases, and 5 bases stayed unmatched. The CDR3 loop is CASTSGTGGTEAFF. The CDR3 DNA reads as TGTGCCAGCACCTCCGGGACAGGGGGCACTGAAGCTTTCTTT.

This clonotype was counted ten times or more. The rearrangement joins TRBV7-2 to TRBJ2-1; D gene ambiguous. CDR3 length: 13 amino acids. V lost 5 bases and J 10 bases, leaving 15 bases between the germline ends. The germline V gene has CDR1 SGHTA and CDR2 FQGNSA. The CDR3 nucleotides read TGTGCCAGCAGCGCCGCCGGACGGGTGGAGCAGTTCTTC. Translated, it gives CASSAAGRVEQFF.

The V and J genes are TRBV28 and TRBJ1-1, with unresolved D. Germline V gives CDR1 MDHEN, CDR2 SYDVKM. V lost 10 bases to trimming and J lost 4 bases, with 16 bases between them. The CDR3 length is 13 residues. For the CDR3, the DNA is TGTGCCACGGGCGGGGTTTGGGGCACTGAAGCTTTCTTT. Protein: CATGGVWGTEAFF.

This clonotype was counted ten times or more. The V gene is TRBV7-2, the J gene TRBJ2-7, with 8 bases aligning to TRBD2. With 5 bases clipped from V and 2 bases from J, the junction kept 17 bases outside the gene matches. The CDR3 has 18 residues. CDR1 and CDR2 (germline): SGHTA, FQGNSA. The CDR3 DNA sequence: TGTGCCAGCAGCGATAGGTTGGGTAGCGGGGCAAATACCTACGAGCAGTACTTC. Its protein is CASSDRLGSGANTYEQYF.

The chain is built from TRBV6-2 or TRBV6-3 and TRBJ2-2; 7 bases are a match to TRBD1. The CDR3 has 16 amino acids. Germline V gene lookup returns CDR1 MNHEY and CDR2 SVGEGT. Trimming removed 5 bases from V and 2 bases from J; junction bases left unmatched: 8. The CDR3 region is CASSPWGQINTGELFF. The CDR3 DNA is TGTGCCAGCAGTCCCTGGGGACAGATTAACACCGGGGAGCTGTTTTTT.

The rearrangement links TRBV20-1 to TRBJ2-6; D remains unclear. The CDR3 contains 12 residues. V shed 3 bases and J shed 13 bases, with 13 bases lying between them. Looked up from germline, CDR1 is DFQATT and CDR2 is SNEGSKA (reference sequence). CDR3 residues: CSASSAADVLTF. The CDR3 nucleotides read TGCAGTGCTAGTTCGGCTGCCGATGTCCTGACTTTC.

This clonotype turned up a few times. The chain employs TRBV5-1 and TRBJ2-5; D is perhaps TRBD1 or TRBD2 (5 bases each). V lost 4 bases and J lost 3, with 10 bases in between. Germline lookup yields CDR1 SGHRS and CDR2 YFSETQ. This CDR3 has 13 residues. The CDR3 region has the DNA TGCGCCAGCAGCCGGGACGGTAAAGAGACCCAGTACTTC. Translation: CASSRDGKETQYF.

A few counts support this clonotype. The chain combines TRBV28 with TRBJ2-7, with 8 nucleotides matching TRBD2. The CDR3 spans 14 residues. The V and J ends lost 6 bases and 4 bases, in that order; junction bases with no gene match: 8. Germline V lookup: CDR1 MDHEN, CDR2 SYDVKM. The CDR3 region is CASRDLAGGYEQYF. In nucleotides, the CDR3 is TGTGCCAGCAGAGACCTAGCGGGCGGTTACGAGCAGTACTTC.

This clonotype was observed at least ten times. The chain employs TRBV7-2 and TRBJ1-1, with D uncertain. CDR3 length: 12 residues. V lost 3 bases and J lost 5, with 7 bases in between. Per the germline V gene, CDR1 is SGHTA and CDR2 is FQGNSA. This CDR3 reads CASSFLRTEAFF. The CDR3 bases are TGTGCCAGCAGCTTTTTAAGGACTGAAGCTTTCTTT.

The CDR3 DNA sequence: TGTGCCAGCAGTTTTGGACTGGAAAATTCACCCCTCCACTTT. It is translated as CASSFGLENSPLHF. The V call is TRBV12-3 or TRBV12-4, the J call TRBJ1-6; no clear D gene. The CDR3 runs 14 residues. V was shortened by 3 bases and J by 7 bases, with 10 bases between the two germline ends.

This clonotype has more than one count but fewer than ten. V and J are TRBV29-1 and TRBJ1-2, with D possibly TRBD1 on 5 matching bases. The CDR3 covers 12 residues. The germline V gene has CDR1 SQVTM and CDR2 ANQGSEA. V gave up 7 bases and J gave up 7 bases, with 16 bases separating them. The CDR3 DNA reads as TGCAGCGCCGGGACCCAGGCAAGTGGCTACACCTTC. It specifies CSAGTQASGYTF.

There are many counts of this clonotype. The chain uses TRBV7-2 and TRBJ1-1; D might be TRBD1 (5 bases). V dropped 2 bases and J dropped 3 bases, with 13 bases sitting between them. CDR3 length: 15 amino acids. The germline gives CDR1 SGHTA, CDR2 FQGNSA. This CDR3 reads CASSLNFGADTEAFF. For the CDR3, the DNA is TGTGCCAGCAGCTTAAACTTCGGGGCGGACACTGAAGCTTTCTTT.

This clonotype was counted ten times or more. The chain carries TRBV11-2 and TRBJ2-7; TRBD1 might be the D (5 bases). V lost 6 bases and J 0 bases, leaving 15 bases between the germline ends. Germline V lookup: CDR1 SGHAT, CDR2 FQNNGV. This CDR3 is 15 amino acids long. CDR3 in DNA: TGTGCCAGCAGAGGGGCAGGCGTCAGCTCCTACGAGCAGTACTTC. This sequence encodes CASRGAGVSSYEQYF.

V and J are TRBV24-1 and TRBJ2-1; D might be TRBD1 or TRBD2, each matching 5 bases. Germline assignment: CDR1 KGHDR and CDR2 SFDVKD. Trimming left V 2 bases short and J 4 bases short, with 14 bases between. The CDR3 length is 16 residues. CDR3 region: CATSDSPGRLYNEQFF. The CDR3 coding sequence is TGTGCCACCAGTGATTCTCCGGGACGCTTATACAATGAGCAGTTCTTC.

The count of this clonotype is one. The chain has TRBV14 and TRBJ2-7, with D possibly being TRBD2 (5 bases). In germline, CDR1 is SGHDN, CDR2 FVKESK. The CDR3 is 15 residues long. The germline V and J ends were trimmed by 0 bases and 2 bases, with 11 bases remaining between them. The CDR3 DNA follows: TGTGCCAGCAGCCAAGATTTAGCGCCTGCCTACGAGCAGTACGTC. Its translation: CASSQDLAPAYEQYV.

This chain connects TRBV30 to TRBJ1-1; TRBD1 might be the D (5 bases). The CDR3 totals 11 residues. CDR1 and CDR2 (germline): GTSNPN, SVGIG (reference sequence). Trimming shortened V by 5 bases and J by 4 bases, and 8 bases separated the two germline ends. CDR3: CAWAGVTEAFF. CDR3 DNA: TGTGCCTGGGCGGGGGTCACTGAAGCTTTCTTT. The full variable domain, rest sourced from reference TRBV30 and TRBJ1-1, is SQTIHQWPATLVQPVGSPLSLECTVEGTSNPNLYWYRQAAGRGLQLLFYSVGIGQISSEVPQNLSASRPQDRQFILSSKKLLLSDSGFYLCAWAGVTEAFFGQGTRLTVV.